These T cell receptor beta chains were read from a single sample in a study of blood T cell repertoires in COVID-19. This table comes from immunoSEQ multiplex PCR, and its TCRdb copy is limited to in-frame clones, with some not included. The sample yields around 380,000 clones, about 87% seen once. The sequenced sample was PBMCs or T cells enriched from blood (not recorded which). Receptor source: a man aged 30 to 39 who had recovered from COVID-19. The CDR3 runs from the conserved cysteine through the conserved F or W. Fields, in order: J gene, D gene, clone size, V gene, CDR3 length, CDR3 DNA, CDR3 protein. D genes are given only for firm matches. Size is omitted from some rows. Given values are once, few, many or a class for expanded clones.

j_call: TRBJ1-4; d_call: NA; clone_size: NA; v_call: TRBV29-1; cdr3_length: 13; cdr3_nt: TGCAGCGCTAGACTGACGCTGGATGAAAAACTGTTTTTT; cdr3_aa: CSARLTLDEKLFF
j_call: TRBJ1-1; d_call: NA; clone_size: NA; v_call: TRBV15; cdr3_length: 13; cdr3_nt: TGTGCCACCAGCGGTGAGGTGAACACTGAAGCTTTCTTT; cdr3_aa: CATSGEVNTEAFF
j_call: TRBJ1-3; d_call: NA; clone_size: once; v_call: TRBV7-8; cdr3_length: 16; cdr3_nt: TGTGCCAGCAGCTTAGCAGGCAGGGTAATTGGAAACACCATATATTTT; cdr3_aa: CASSLAGRVIGNTIYF
j_call: TRBJ1-1; d_call: NA; clone_size: NA; v_call: TRBV29-1; cdr3_length: 11; cdr3_nt: TGCAGCGTCCGGGACATCACTGAAGCTTTCTTT; cdr3_aa: CSVRDITEAFF
j_call: TRBJ1-6; d_call: NA; clone_size: NA; v_call: TRBV5-4; cdr3_length: 12; cdr3_nt: TGTGCCAGCAGCTTCCAGGATTCACCCCTCCACTTT; cdr3_aa: CASSFQDSPLHF
j_call: TRBJ2-3; d_call: TRBD2; clone_size: NA; v_call: TRBV10-2; cdr3_length: 12; cdr3_nt: TGCGCCACTAGCGGGGGCACAGATACGCAGTATTTT; cdr3_aa: CATSGGTDTQYF
j_call: TRBJ2-3; d_call: TRBD1; clone_size: NA; v_call: TRBV10-1; cdr3_length: 12; cdr3_nt: TGCGCCAGCAACGACAGGGGCGATACGCAGTATTTT; cdr3_aa: CASNDRGDTQYF
j_call: TRBJ1-1; d_call: NA; clone_size: once; v_call: TRBV18; cdr3_length: 14; cdr3_nt: TGTGCCAGCTCACCCCCGCAGGGGATCACTGAAGCTTTCTTT; cdr3_aa: CASSPPQGITEAFF
j_call: TRBJ1-6; d_call: TRBD1; clone_size: NA; v_call: TRBV25-1; cdr3_length: 14; cdr3_nt: TGTGCCAGCAGTGCTACAGGGGCCATTTCACCCCTCCACTTT; cdr3_aa: CASSATGAISPLHF
j_call: TRBJ2-7; d_call: NA; clone_size: few; v_call: TRBV4-1; cdr3_length: 14; cdr3_nt: TGCGCCAGCAGCCAAGTCGGATTAGCCGACGAGCAGTACTTC; cdr3_aa: CASSQVGLADEQYF
j_call: TRBJ1-1; d_call: NA; clone_size: NA; v_call: TRBV6-5; cdr3_length: 15; cdr3_nt: TGTGCCAGCCAACTCGGGAACAATCCGAGCACTGAAGCTTTCTTT; cdr3_aa: CASQLGNNPSTEAFF
j_call: TRBJ1-2; d_call: NA; clone_size: NA; v_call: TRBV11-2; cdr3_length: 12; cdr3_nt: TGTGCCAGCAGTCGGGGTAAAGATGGCTACACCTTC; cdr3_aa: CASSRGKDGYTF
j_call: TRBJ1-3; d_call: TRBD1; clone_size: NA; v_call: TRBV18; cdr3_length: 17; cdr3_nt: TGTGCCAGCTCACCATTTCAATCCGGGACAGTTGGAAACACCATATATTTT; cdr3_aa: CASSPFQSGTVGNTIYF
j_call: TRBJ2-7; d_call: TRBD2; clone_size: NA; v_call: TRBV19; cdr3_length: 14; cdr3_nt: TGTGCCAAGATCGGACTAGCGCGACTCGTCGAGCAGTACTTC; cdr3_aa: CAKIGLARLVEQYF